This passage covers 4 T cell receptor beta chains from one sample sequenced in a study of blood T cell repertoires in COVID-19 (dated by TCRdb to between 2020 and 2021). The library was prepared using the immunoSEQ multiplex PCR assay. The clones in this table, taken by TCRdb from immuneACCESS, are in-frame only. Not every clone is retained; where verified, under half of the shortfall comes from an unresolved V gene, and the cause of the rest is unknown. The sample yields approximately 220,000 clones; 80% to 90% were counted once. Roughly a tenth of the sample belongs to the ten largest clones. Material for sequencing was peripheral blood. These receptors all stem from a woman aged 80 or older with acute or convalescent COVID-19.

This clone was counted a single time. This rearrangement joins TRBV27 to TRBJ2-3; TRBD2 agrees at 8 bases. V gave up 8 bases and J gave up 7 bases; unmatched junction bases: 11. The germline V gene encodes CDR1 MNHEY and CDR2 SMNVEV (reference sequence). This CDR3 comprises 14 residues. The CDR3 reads CASAWTSSVNTQYF. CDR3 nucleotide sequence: TGTGCCAGCGCATGGACTAGCAGTGTAAATACGCAGTATTTT.

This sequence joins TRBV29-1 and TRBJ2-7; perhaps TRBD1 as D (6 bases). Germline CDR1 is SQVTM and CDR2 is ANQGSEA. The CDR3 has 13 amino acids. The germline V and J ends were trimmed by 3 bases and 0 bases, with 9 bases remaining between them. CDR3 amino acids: CSVDAGVSYEQYF. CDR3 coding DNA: TGCAGCGTTGACGCAGGGGTCTCCTACGAGCAGTACTTC.

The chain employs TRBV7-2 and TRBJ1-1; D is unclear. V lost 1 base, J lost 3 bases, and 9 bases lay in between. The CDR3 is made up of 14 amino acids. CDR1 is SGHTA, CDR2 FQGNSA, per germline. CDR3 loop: CASSLVGVYTEAFF. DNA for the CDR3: TGTGCCAGCAGCTTAGTGGGAGTTTACACTGAAGCTTTCTTT.

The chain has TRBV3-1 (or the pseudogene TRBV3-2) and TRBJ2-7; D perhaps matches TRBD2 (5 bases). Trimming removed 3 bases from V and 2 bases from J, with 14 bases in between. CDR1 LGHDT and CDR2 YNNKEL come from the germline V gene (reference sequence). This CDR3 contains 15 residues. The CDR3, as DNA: TGTGCCAGCAGCCAGCTTTGGCGGGCTCCCTACGAGCAGTACTTC. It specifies CASSQLWRAPYEQYF.